This TCR beta chain was obtained from a study of blood T cell repertoires in COVID-19. Study in general: Collection of acute and convalescent COVID-19 samples took place in the United States, Italy and Spain. Nucleic acid was either cDNA or gDNA, and it came from T cells, B-cell-depleted T cells, or PBMCs.

The Seattle patients joined while their infection was active and were tracked longitudinally afterward. A few counts support this clone. Per the original data handling: Scientists estimated how many nucleated cells there were by amplifying reference gene primers. The data were produced by immunoSEQ multiplex PCR, yet TCRdb's version contains in-frame clones alone and is incomplete. The DNA was the basis for D and trimming; V, J and clone size are from that table. Found here are roughly 350,000 clones, about 90% of them singletons; the top ten hold just under 7.5%. This CDR3 region has 15 residues. The V end lost 2 bases, the J end lost 0 bases, and 7 bases lay between the germline ends. Germline V gene lookup returns CDR1 SGHTA and CDR2 FQGNSA.

The J gene is TRBJ1-4, the V gene TRBV7-2; D remains unclear. This TCR was recovered from a woman between 65 and 79 years old with COVID-19, enrolled during active disease. Sequenced material: peripheral blood. The CDR3 DNA follows: TGTGCCAGCAGCTTATCGCGCGCAACTAATGAAAAACTGTTTTTT. This gives the protein CASSLSRATNEKLFF.